These T cell receptor beta chains were read from a single sample in a study of CD8 T cells in Susac syndrome. Via MiXCR, TCRdb re-called the immunoSEQ multiplex PCR reads, giving one row per CDR3 protein. The sample lists a few hundred thousand distinct CDR3 sequences; about 90% were seen once. Specimen: CD8+ T cells from PBMCs. The source is a human donor with multiple sclerosis. Each CDR3 is given with its conserved first and last residue. A D gene is named only where the DNA matches it firmly. Rows may omit the clone size; those that give it use once, few, many or a size class.

V gene: TRBV27
J gene: TRBJ2-7
clone size: few
D gene: TRBD1
CDR3 DNA: TGTGCCAGCAGTTTAACAGGGGGACACGAGCAGTACTTC
CDR3 protein: CASSLTGGHEQYF

V gene: TRBV5-6
J gene: TRBJ1-4
clone size: NA
D gene: NA
CDR3 DNA: TGTGCCAGCTCCTACTACTTAAGGGGGAGTGAAAAACTGTTTTTT
CDR3 protein: CASSYYLRGSEKLFF

V gene: TRBV6-2/TRBV6-3
J gene: TRBJ1-1
clone size: NA
D gene: NA
CDR3 DNA: TGTGCCAGCAGTTACGACGGGTCGAACACTGAAGCTTTCTTT
CDR3 protein: CASSYDGSNTEAFF

V gene: TRBV19
J gene: TRBJ2-5
clone size: NA
D gene: NA
CDR3 DNA: TGTGCCAGTAGTATAGGACCGGGGGACGGGGAGACCCAGTACTTC
CDR3 protein: CASSIGPGDGETQYF

V gene: TRBV2
J gene: TRBJ1-2
clone size: NA
D gene: TRBD1
CDR3 DNA: TGTGCCAGCAGTCTGGGGACAGCCGGCTACACCTTC
CDR3 protein: CASSLGTAGYTF

V gene: TRBV27
J gene: TRBJ2-4
clone size: NA
D gene: TRBD2
CDR3 DNA: TGTGCCAGCAGTCTAGCGGGACTCAGGGACATTCAGTACTTC
CDR3 protein: CASSLAGLRDIQYF

V gene: TRBV6-5
J gene: TRBJ1-1
clone size: NA
D gene: NA
CDR3 DNA: TGTGCCAGCAGTTACTCCGCCTGGGGTAAAGCTTTCTTT
CDR3 protein: CASSYSAWGKAFF

V gene: TRBV27
J gene: TRBJ1-4
clone size: NA
D gene: NA
CDR3 DNA: TGTGCCAGCAGTTTAGCTTGGGGGGGCAGGCAAATGTTTTTT
CDR3 protein: CASSLAWGGRQMFF

V gene: TRBV13
J gene: TRBJ1-3
clone size: once
D gene: NA
CDR3 DNA: TGTGCCAGCAGCCTCCAACCACAGAGGGGCCAAAACACCATATATTTT
CDR3 protein: CASSLQPQRGQNTIYF

V gene: TRBV4-3
J gene: TRBJ1-2
clone size: NA
D gene: TRBD1
CDR3 DNA: TGCGCCAGCAGCCAAGATGGGACAGGGTCCCACTATGGCTACACCTTC
CDR3 protein: CASSQDGTGSHYGYTF

V gene: TRBV12-3/TRBV12-4
J gene: TRBJ1-3
clone size: NA
D gene: NA
CDR3 DNA: TGTGCCAGCAGTTTGATTGGGGAGTTCGGAAACACCATATATTTT
CDR3 protein: CASSLIGEFGNTIYF

V gene: TRBV30
J gene: TRBJ1-5
clone size: NA
D gene: NA
CDR3 DNA: TGTGCCTGGAGTTACCGGGGAGGGCAGCCCCAGCATTTT
CDR3 protein: CAWSYRGGQPQHF

V gene: TRBV7-3
J gene: TRBJ2-1
clone size: NA
D gene: TRBD2
CDR3 DNA: TGTGCCAGCAGCCTAAAGCGGGAGGGGTACAATGAGCAGTTCTTC
CDR3 protein: CASSLKREGYNEQFF

V gene: TRBV19
J gene: TRBJ1-1
clone size: NA
D gene: TRBD1
CDR3 DNA: TGTGCCAGTAGTATAGACGGGACAGATATGAACACTGAAGCTTTCTTT
CDR3 protein: CASSIDGTDMNTEAFF

V gene: TRBV19
J gene: TRBJ2-7
clone size: NA
D gene: NA
CDR3 DNA: TGTGCCAGTAGTAGGGAAGGAGGAGAGCAGTACTTC
CDR3 protein: CASSREGGEQYF

V gene: TRBV27
J gene: TRBJ2-1
clone size: NA
D gene: NA
CDR3 DNA: TGTGCCAGCAGTCGAGGGGGACGAGGTGAGCAGTTCTTC
CDR3 protein: CASSRGGRGEQFF

V gene: TRBV6-1
J gene: TRBJ2-7
clone size: NA
D gene: NA
CDR3 DNA: TGTGCCAGCAGAAGTGGGGAGGAGAACTCCTACGAGCAGTACTTC
CDR3 protein: CASRSGEENSYEQYF

V gene: TRBV2
J gene: TRBJ2-1
clone size: NA
D gene: TRBD1
CDR3 DNA: TGTGCCAGCACTCCCGAGGGACAGGGAGAGCAGTTCTTC
CDR3 protein: CASTPEGQGEQFF

V gene: TRBV9
J gene: TRBJ2-2
clone size: NA
D gene: NA
CDR3 DNA: TGTGCCAGCAGCGTACAGACCGGGGAGCTGTTTTTT
CDR3 protein: CASSVQTGELFF

V gene: TRBV20-1
J gene: TRBJ2-7
clone size: NA
D gene: NA
CDR3 DNA: TGCAGTGCTAGTAGACCCCAGATAGACTACGAGCAGTACTTC
CDR3 protein: CSASRPQIDYEQYF

V gene: TRBV30
J gene: TRBJ2-5
clone size: NA
D gene: NA
CDR3 DNA: TGTGCCTGGAGTTTGAGACCTTCGTACCAAGAGACCCAGTACTTC
CDR3 protein: CAWSLRPSYQETQYF

V gene: TRBV19
J gene: TRBJ1-3
clone size: once
D gene: NA
CDR3 DNA: TGTGCCAGTAATTTCGGGGCGGACAACACCATATATTTT
CDR3 protein: CASNFGADNTIYF

V gene: TRBV29-1
J gene: TRBJ2-5
clone size: NA
D gene: NA
CDR3 DNA: TGCAGCGTTGGAAGGTCCCCGCCCTCAGAGACCCAGTACTTC
CDR3 protein: CSVGRSPPSETQYF

V gene: TRBV11-2
J gene: TRBJ2-1
clone size: NA
D gene: TRBD2
CDR3 DNA: TGTGCCAGCAGCTTAATAGTCTTGGCGGGAGGCCCCAGATTCTACAATGAGCAGTTCTTC
CDR3 protein: CASSLIVLAGGPRFYNEQFF

V gene: TRBV20-1
J gene: TRBJ2-7
clone size: NA
D gene: NA
CDR3 DNA: TGCAGTGCCCACGACCAGCGGTATACCTACGAGCAGTACTTC
CDR3 protein: CSAHDQRYTYEQYF

V gene: TRBV5-1
J gene: TRBJ2-7
clone size: NA
D gene: NA
CDR3 DNA: TGCGCCAGCAGCCTCACAGCTCAGTACGAGCAGTACTTC
CDR3 protein: CASSLTAQYEQYF

V gene: TRBV3-1
J gene: TRBJ1-1
clone size: once
D gene: NA
CDR3 DNA: TGTGCCAGCAGCCAAGATTTGGGGGTGAGCACTGAAGCTTTCTTT
CDR3 protein: CASSQDLGVSTEAFF

V gene: TRBV9
J gene: TRBJ1-1
clone size: NA
D gene: NA
CDR3 DNA: TGTGCCAGCAGCGTGGGCAGCTACACTGAAGCTTTCTTT
CDR3 protein: CASSVGSYTEAFF

V gene: TRBV11-1
J gene: TRBJ2-1
clone size: NA
D gene: NA
CDR3 DNA: TGTGCCAGCAGCTCCACGTTGGGGGCAGGGTATGAGCAGTTCTTC
CDR3 protein: CASSSTLGAGYEQFF

V gene: TRBV7-2
J gene: TRBJ2-1
clone size: NA
D gene: NA
CDR3 DNA: TGTGCCAGCAGCTTGAGCGAGTACTCCTACAATGAGCAGTTCTTC
CDR3 protein: CASSLSEYSYNEQFF

V gene: TRBV5-1
J gene: TRBJ1-4
clone size: NA
D gene: NA
CDR3 DNA: TGCGCCAGCAGCGAAGGACCGTCTGAAAAACTGTTTTTT
CDR3 protein: CASSEGPSEKLFF

V gene: TRBV12-3/TRBV12-4
J gene: TRBJ2-7
clone size: NA
D gene: TRBD1
CDR3 DNA: TGTGCCAGCAGTTTGGGGACAGTCGAGCAGTACTTC
CDR3 protein: CASSLGTVEQYF

V gene: TRBV5-4
J gene: TRBJ1-1
clone size: NA
D gene: NA
CDR3 DNA: TGTGCCAGCAGCTACCGGCGGGGGCCGAACACTGAAGCTTTCTTT
CDR3 protein: CASSYRRGPNTEAFF

V gene: TRBV5-4
J gene: TRBJ1-6
clone size: NA
D gene: NA
CDR3 DNA: TGTGCCAGCAGCTTGTGGGCAGGCGGTTATAATTCACCCCTCCACTTT
CDR3 protein: CASSLWAGGYNSPLHF

V gene: TRBV30
J gene: TRBJ2-3
clone size: NA
D gene: NA
CDR3 DNA: TGTGCCGGAAGGGGGTTATTCACAGATACGCAGTATTTT
CDR3 protein: CAGRGLFTDTQYF

V gene: TRBV9
J gene: TRBJ2-7
clone size: NA
D gene: NA
CDR3 DNA: TGTGCCAGCAGCGCCTCGGGTGGGAGCACCTACGAGCAGTACTTC
CDR3 protein: CASSASGGSTYEQYF

V gene: TRBV27
J gene: TRBJ2-1
clone size: NA
D gene: NA
CDR3 DNA: TGTGCCAGCACCCCTGAGCCGGGGCTGAGCTCCTACAATGAGCAGTTCTTC
CDR3 protein: CASTPEPGLSSYNEQFF

V gene: TRBV12-3/TRBV12-4
J gene: TRBJ2-1
clone size: NA
D gene: NA
CDR3 DNA: TGTGCCAGCAGCACCCCGGGGGCGGATAATGAGCAGTTCTTC
CDR3 protein: CASSTPGADNEQFF

V gene: TRBV7-9
J gene: TRBJ2-1
clone size: NA
D gene: NA
CDR3 DNA: TGTGCCAGCACCCTACCCCTCTTTGAAGCTGAGCAGTTCTTC
CDR3 protein: CASTLPLFEAEQFF

V gene: TRBV7-9
J gene: TRBJ1-5
clone size: once
D gene: TRBD1
CDR3 DNA: TGTGCCAGCAACGCAGGGGGGTCAGGCCAGCCCCAGCATTTT
CDR3 protein: CASNAGGSGQPQHF

V gene: TRBV11-2
J gene: TRBJ2-1
clone size: NA
D gene: NA
CDR3 DNA: TGTGCCAGCACCGCAACCGGGACTCCCAATGAGCAGTTCTTC
CDR3 protein: CASTATGTPNEQFF